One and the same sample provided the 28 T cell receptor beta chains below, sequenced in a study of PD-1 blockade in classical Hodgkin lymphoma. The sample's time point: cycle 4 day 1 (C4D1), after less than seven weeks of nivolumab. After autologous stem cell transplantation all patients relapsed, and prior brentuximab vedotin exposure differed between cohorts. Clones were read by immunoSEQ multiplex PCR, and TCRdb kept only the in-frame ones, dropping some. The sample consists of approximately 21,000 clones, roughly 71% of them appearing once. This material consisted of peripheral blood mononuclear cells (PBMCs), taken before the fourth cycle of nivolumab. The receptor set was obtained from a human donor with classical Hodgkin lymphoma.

The CDR3 bases are TGTGCCAGCAGCCTACGGACAGGGCGTGGTGGTCGATATGCCCAGTACTTC. This codes for CASSLRTGRGGRYAQYF. The chain links TRBV7-8 to TRBJ2-5, with 8 bases that match TRBD1. V gave up 5 bases and J gave up 9 bases; unmatched junction bases: 20. Germline CDR1 and CDR2: SGHVS and FQNEAQ. The CDR3 loop spans 17 amino acids.

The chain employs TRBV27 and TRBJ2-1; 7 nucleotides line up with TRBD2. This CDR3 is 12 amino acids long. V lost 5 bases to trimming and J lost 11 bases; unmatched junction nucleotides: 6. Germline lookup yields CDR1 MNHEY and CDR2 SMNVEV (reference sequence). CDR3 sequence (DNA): TGTGCCAGCAGTATAACCGGGACTAAGCAGTTCTTC. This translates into CASSITGTKQFF.

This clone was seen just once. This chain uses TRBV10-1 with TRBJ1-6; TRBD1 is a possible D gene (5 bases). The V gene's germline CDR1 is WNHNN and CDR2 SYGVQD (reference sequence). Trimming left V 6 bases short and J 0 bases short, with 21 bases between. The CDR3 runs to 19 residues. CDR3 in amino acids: CASSRGGTFKSSYNSPLHF. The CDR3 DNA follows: TGCGCCAGCAGCCGTGGCGGGACGTTCAAGAGCTCCTATAATTCACCCCTCCACTTT.

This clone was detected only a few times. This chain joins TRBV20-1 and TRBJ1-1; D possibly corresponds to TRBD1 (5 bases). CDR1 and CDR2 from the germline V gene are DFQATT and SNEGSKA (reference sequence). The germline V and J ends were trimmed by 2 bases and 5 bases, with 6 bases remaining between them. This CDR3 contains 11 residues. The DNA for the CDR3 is TGCAGTGCTAGATGGGGGACTGAAGCTTTCTTT. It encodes CSARWGTEAFF.

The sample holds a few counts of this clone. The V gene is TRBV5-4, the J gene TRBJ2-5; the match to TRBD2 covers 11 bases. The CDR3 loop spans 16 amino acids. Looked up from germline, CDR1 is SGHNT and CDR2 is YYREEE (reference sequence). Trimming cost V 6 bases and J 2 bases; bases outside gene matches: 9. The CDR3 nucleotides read TGTGCCAGCACAACGACCGGGACTAGCGGTCAAGAGACCCAGTACTTC. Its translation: CASTTTGTSGQETQYF. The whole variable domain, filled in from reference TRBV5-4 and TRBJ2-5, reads ETGVTQSPTHLIKTRGQQVTLRCSSQSGHNTVSWYQQALGQGPQFIFQYYREEENGRGNFPPRFSGLQFPNYSSELNVNALELDDSALYLCASTTTGTSGQETQYFGPGTRLLVL.

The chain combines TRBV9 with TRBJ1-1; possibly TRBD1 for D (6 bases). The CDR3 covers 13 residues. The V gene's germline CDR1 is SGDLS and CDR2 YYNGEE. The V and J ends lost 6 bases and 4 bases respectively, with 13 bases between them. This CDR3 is CASNLRGGTEAFF. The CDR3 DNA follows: TGTGCCAGCAACCTCAGGGGAGGCACTGAAGCTTTCTTT.

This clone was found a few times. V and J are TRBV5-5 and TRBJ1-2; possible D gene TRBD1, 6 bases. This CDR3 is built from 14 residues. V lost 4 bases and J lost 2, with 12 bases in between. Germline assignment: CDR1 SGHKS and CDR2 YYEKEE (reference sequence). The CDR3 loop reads CASSEGHLNYGYTF. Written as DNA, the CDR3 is TGTGCCAGCAGCGAGGGACATCTCAACTATGGCTACACCTTC.

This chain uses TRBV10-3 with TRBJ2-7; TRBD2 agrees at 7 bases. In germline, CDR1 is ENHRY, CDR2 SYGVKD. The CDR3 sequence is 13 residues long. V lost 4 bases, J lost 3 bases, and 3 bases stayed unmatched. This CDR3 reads CAISGGGDYEQYF. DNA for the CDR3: TGTGCCATCAGTGGGGGGGGAGACTACGAGCAGTACTTC.

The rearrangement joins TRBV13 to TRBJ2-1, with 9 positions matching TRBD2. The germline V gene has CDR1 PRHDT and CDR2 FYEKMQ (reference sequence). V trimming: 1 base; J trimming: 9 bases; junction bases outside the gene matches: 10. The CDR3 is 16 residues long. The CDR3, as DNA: TGTGCCAGCAGCTTAGAGGCGGGAGGGGACTACGGTGAGCAGTTCTTC. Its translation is CASSLEAGGDYGEQFF.

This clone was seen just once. The CDR3 nucleotides read TGTGCCAGCAGCTTGGGGAGCTACGAGCAGTACTTC. Its translation is CASSLGSYEQYF. The chain links TRBV7-8 to TRBJ2-7; a weak D match, TRBD2 (5 bases). The CDR3 covers 12 residues. The V end lost 3 bases, the J end lost 3 bases, and 6 bases lay between the germline ends. In germline, CDR1 is SGHVS, CDR2 FQNEAQ.

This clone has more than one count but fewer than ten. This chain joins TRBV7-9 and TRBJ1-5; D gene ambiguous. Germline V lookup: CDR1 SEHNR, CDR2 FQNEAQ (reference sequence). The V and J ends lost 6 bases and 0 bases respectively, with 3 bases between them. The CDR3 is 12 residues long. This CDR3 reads CASSYSNQPQHF. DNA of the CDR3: TGTGCCAGCAGTTATAGCAATCAGCCCCAGCATTTT.

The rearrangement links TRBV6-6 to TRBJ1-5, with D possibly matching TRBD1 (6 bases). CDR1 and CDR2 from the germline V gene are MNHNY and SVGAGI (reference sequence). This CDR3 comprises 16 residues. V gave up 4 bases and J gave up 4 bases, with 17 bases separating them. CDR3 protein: CASSSTWAGENQPQHF. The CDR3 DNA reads TGTGCCAGCAGTTCCACCTGGGCAGGGGAAAATCAGCCCCAGCATTTT.

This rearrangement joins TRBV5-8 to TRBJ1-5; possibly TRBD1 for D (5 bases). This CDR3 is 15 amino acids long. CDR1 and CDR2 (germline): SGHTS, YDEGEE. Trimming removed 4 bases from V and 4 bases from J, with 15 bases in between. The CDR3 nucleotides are TGTGCCAGCAGCCCTGGGGGGGGAGTTAATCAGCCCCAGCATTTT. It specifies CASSPGGGVNQPQHF.

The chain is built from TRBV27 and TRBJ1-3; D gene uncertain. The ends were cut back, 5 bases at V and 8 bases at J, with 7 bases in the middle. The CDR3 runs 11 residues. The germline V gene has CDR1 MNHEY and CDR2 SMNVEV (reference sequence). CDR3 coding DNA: TGTGCCAGCAGTGATTTTTACACCATATATTTT. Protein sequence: CASSDFYTIYF.

CDR3 sequence (DNA): TGTGCCAGCAGCTGGCGGGACAAATACGAGCAGTACTTC. Protein: CASSWRDKYEQYF. The gene calls are TRBV11-3 and TRBJ2-7; D might be TRBD1 or TRBD2, each matching 6 bases. Trimming removed 4 bases at V and 4 bases at J, with 11 bases between. Per the germline V gene, CDR1 is SGHNT and CDR2 is YENEEA. This CDR3 comprises 13 residues.

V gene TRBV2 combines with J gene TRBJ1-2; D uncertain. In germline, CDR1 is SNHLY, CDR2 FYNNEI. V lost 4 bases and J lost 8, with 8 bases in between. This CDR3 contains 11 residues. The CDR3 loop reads CASSVGEGYTF. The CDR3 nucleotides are TGTGCCAGCAGTGTTGGGGAGGGCTACACCTTC. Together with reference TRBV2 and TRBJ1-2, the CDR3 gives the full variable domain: EPEVTQTPSHQVTQMGQEVILRCVPISNHLYFYWYRQILGQKVEFLVSFYNNEISEKSEIFDDQFSVERPDGSNFTLKIRSTKLEDSAMYFCASSVGEGYTFGSGTRLTVV.

The CDR3 DNA is TGCGCCAGCAGCTTGGCCGGGGGATATGAGCAGTTCTTC. It yields the protein CASSLAGGYEQFF. The chain carries TRBV5-1 and TRBJ2-1, with a tentative D call TRBD2 (6 bases). V was clipped by 0 bases and J by 8 bases, with 9 bases between them. This CDR3 region has 13 residues. Germline CDR1 reads SGHRS; CDR2 reads YFSETQ. Full variable domain (missing parts from reference TRBV5-1 and TRBJ2-1): KAGVTQTPRYLIKTRGQQVTLSCSPISGHRSVSWYQQTPGQGLQFLFEYFSETQRNKGNFPGRFSGRQFSNSRSEMNVSTLELGDSALYLCASSLAGGYEQFFGPGTRLTVL.

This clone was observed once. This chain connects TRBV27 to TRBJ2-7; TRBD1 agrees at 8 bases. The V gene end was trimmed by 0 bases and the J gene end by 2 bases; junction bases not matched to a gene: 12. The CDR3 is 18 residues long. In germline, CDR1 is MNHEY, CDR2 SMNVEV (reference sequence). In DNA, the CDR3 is TGTGCCAGCAGTTTATCGACCTTTGCGACAGGGGTTCCCTACGAGCAGTACTTC. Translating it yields CASSLSTFATGVPYEQYF.

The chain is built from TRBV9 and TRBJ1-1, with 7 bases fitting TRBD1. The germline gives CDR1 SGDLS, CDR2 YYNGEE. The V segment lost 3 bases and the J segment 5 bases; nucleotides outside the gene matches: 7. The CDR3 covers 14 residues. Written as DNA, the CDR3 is TGTGCCAGCAGCGCCGACAGGGCTCGAACTGAAGCTTTCTTT. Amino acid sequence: CASSADRARTEAFF.

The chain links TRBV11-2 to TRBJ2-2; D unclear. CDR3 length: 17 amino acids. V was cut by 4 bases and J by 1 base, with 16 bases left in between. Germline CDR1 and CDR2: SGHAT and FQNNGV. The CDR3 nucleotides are TGTGCCAGCAGCTCCAACCGTATATACCAGAACACCGGGGAGCTGTTTTTT. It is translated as CASSSNRIYQNTGELFF.

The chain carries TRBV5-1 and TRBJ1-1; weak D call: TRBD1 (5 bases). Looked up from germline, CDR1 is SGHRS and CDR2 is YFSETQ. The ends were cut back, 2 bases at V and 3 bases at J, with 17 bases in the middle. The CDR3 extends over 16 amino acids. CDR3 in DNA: TGCGCCAGCAGCTTTATGGGGACCCCCCGGGACACTGAAGCTTTCTTT. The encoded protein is CASSFMGTPRDTEAFF.

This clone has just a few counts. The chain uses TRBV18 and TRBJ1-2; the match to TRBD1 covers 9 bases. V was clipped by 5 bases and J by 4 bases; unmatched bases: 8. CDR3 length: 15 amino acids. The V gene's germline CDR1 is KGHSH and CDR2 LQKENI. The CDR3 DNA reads TGTGCCAGCTCAACCGACAGGGGGGGCTTCTATGGCTACACCTTC. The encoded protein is CASSTDRGGFYGYTF.

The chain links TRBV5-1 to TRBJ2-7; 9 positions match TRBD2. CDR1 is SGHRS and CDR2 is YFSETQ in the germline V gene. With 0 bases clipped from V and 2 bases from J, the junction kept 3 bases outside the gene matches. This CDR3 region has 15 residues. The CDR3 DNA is TGCGCCAGCAGCTTGGTAGCGGGGGCGGCCTACGAGCAGTACTTC. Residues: CASSLVAGAAYEQYF. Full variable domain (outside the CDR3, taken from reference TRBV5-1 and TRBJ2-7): KAGVTQTPRYLIKTRGQQVTLSCSPISGHRSVSWYQQTPGQGLQFLFEYFSETQRNKGNFPGRFSGRQFSNSRSEMNVSTLELGDSALYLCASSLVAGAAYEQYFGPGTRLTVT.

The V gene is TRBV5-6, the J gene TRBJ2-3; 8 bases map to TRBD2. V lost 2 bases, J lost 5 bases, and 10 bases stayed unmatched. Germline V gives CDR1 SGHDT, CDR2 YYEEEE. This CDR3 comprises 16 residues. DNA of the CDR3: TGTGCCAGCAGCTTATTAGCGGGGATTAAGTTAGATACGCAGTATTTT. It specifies CASSLLAGIKLDTQYF.

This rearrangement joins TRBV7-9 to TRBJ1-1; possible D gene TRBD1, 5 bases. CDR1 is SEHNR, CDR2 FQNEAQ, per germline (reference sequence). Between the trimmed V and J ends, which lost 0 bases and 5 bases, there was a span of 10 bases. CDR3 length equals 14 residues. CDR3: CASSLAGVATEAFF. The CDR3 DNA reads TGTGCCAGCAGCTTAGCAGGGGTGGCAACTGAAGCTTTCTTT. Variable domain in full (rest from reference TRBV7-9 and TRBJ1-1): DTGVSQNPRHKITKRGQNVTFRCDPISEHNRLYWYRQTLGQGPEFLTYFQNEAQLEKSRLLSDRFSAERPKGSFSTLEIQRTEQGDSAMYLCASSLAGVATEAFFGQGTRLTVV.

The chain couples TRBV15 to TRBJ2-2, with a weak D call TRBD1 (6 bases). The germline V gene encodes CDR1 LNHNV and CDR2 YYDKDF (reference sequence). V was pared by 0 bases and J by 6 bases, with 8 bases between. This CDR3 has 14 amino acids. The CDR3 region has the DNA TGTGCCACCAGCAGAGAAACAGGGTCCGGGGAGCTGTTTTTT. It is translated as CATSRETGSGELFF.

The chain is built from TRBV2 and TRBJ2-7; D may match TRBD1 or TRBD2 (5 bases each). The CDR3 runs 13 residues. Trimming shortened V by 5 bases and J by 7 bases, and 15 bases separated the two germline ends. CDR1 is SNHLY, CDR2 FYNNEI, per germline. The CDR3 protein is CASSYLPGREQYF. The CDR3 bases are TGTGCCAGCAGTTACCTACCGGGACGGGAGCAGTACTTC.

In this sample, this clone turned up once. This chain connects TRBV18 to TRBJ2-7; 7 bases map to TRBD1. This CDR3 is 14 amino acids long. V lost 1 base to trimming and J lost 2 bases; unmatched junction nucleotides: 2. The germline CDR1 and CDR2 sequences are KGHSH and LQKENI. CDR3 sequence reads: CASSPRTGTYEQYF. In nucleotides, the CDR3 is TGTGCCAGCTCACCACGGACAGGTACCTACGAGCAGTACTTC.